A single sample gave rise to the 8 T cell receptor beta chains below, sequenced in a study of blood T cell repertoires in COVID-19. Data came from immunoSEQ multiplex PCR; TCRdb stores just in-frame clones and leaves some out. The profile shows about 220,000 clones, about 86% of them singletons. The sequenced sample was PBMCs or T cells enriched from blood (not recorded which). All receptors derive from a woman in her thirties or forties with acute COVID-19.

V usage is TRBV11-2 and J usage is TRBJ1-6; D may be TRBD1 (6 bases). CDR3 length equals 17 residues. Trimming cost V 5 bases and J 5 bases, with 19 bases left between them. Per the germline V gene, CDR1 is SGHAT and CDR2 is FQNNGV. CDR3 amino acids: CASSQPQGSWNNSPLHF. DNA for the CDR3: TGTGCCAGCAGCCAACCCCAGGGGAGCTGGAATAATTCACCCCTCCACTTT.

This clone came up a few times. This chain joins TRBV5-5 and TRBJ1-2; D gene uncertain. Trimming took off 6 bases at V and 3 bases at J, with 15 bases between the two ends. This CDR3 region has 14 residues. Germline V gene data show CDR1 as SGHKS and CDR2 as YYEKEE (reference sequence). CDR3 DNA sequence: TGTGCCAGCACCGTGGTCACCAGCGACTATGGCTACACCTTC. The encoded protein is CASTVVTSDYGYTF.

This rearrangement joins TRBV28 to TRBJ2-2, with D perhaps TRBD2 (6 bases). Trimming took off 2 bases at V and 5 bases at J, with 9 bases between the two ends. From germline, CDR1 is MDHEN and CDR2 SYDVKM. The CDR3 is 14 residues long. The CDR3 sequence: CASSLVGGTGELFF. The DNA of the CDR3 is TGTGCCAGCAGTTTAGTCGGAGGGACCGGGGAGCTGTTTTTT.

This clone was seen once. CDR3 nucleotides: TGTGCCAGTAACGTGGGGGGGAACACCGGGGAGCTGTTTTTT. Amino acid sequence: CASNVGGNTGELFF. V usage is TRBV19 and J usage is TRBJ2-2, with a possible D match to TRBD2 (6 bases). V was clipped by 7 bases and J by 1 base, with 10 bases between them. There are 14 residues in the CDR3. CDR1 and CDR2 from the germline V gene are LNHDA and SQIVND (reference sequence).

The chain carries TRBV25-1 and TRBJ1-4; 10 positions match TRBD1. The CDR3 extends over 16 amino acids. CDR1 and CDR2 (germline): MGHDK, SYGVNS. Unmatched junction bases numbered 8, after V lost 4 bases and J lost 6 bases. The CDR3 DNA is TGTGCCAGCAGTGCGACCGGGACAGGGGTTCATGAAAAACTGTTTTTT. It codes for CASSATGTGVHEKLFF.

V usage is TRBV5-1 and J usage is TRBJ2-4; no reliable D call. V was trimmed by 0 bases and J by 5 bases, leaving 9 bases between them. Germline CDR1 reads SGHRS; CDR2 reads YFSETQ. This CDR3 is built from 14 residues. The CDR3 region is CASSLGGGENIQYF. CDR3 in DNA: TGCGCCAGCAGCTTGGGAGGCGGAGAAAACATTCAGTACTTC.

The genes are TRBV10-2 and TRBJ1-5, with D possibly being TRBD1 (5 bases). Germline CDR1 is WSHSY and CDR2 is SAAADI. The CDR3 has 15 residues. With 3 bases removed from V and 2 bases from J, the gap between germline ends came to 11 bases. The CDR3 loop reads CASSDRAEGNQPQHF. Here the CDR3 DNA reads TGCGCCAGCAGTGACAGGGCCGAGGGCAATCAGCCCCAGCATTTT.

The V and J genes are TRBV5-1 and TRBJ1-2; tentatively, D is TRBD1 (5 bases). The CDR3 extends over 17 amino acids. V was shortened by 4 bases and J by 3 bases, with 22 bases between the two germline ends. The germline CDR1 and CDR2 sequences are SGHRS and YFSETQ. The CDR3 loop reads CASSALGQGLRYYGYTF. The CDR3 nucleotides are TGCGCCAGCAGCGCCCTTGGTCAGGGCCTGAGGTACTATGGCTACACCTTC.